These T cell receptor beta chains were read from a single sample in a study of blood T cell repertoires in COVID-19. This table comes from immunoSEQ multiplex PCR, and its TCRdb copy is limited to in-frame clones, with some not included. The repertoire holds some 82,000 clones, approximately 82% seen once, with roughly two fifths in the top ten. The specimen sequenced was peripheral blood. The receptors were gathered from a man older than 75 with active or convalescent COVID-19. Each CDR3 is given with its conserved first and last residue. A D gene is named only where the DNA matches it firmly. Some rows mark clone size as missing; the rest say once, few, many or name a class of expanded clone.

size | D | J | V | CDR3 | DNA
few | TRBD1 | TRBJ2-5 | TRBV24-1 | CATSDNRGETQYF | TGTGCCACCAGTGATAACAGGGGAGAGACCCAGTACTTC
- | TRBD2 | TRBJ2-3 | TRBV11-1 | CASSHASGGLTDTQYF | TGTGCCAGCAGTCACGCTAGCGGAGGCCTCACGGATACGCAGTATTTT
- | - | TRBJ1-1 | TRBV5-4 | CASSLNGGYTEAFF | TGTGCCAGCAGCTTGAACGGAGGGTATACTGAAGCTTTCTTT
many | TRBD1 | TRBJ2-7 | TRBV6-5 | CASTYRWTGVGYEQYF | TGTGCCAGCACTTACCGATGGACAGGGGTGGGCTACGAGCAGTACTTC
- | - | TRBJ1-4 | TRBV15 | CATSRDAGQNEKLFF | TGTGCCACCAGCAGAGATGCGGGGCAGAATGAAAAACTGTTTTTT
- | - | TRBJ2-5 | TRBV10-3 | CAISEIATSKQETQYF | TGTGCCATCAGTGAGATTGCGACTTCTAAACAAGAGACCCAGTACTTC
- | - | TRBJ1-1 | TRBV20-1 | CSAAGVTEAFF | TGCAGTGCGGCAGGGGTTACTGAAGCTTTCTTT
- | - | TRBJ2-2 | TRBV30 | CAWSKAQAYTGELFF | TGTGCCTGGAGTAAGGCGCAGGCCTACACCGGGGAGCTGTTTTTT
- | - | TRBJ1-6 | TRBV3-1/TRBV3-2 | CASSRGGYGSPLHF | TGTGCCAGCAGCCGGGGGGGATATGGTTCACCCCTCCACTTT
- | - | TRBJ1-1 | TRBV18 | CASSPRGPMNTEAFF | TGTGCCAGCTCACCCAGGGGACCCATGAACACTGAAGCTTTCTTT
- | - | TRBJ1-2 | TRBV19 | CASNGEGLGGYTF | TGTGCCAGTAACGGGGAAGGGTTGGGCGGCTACACCTTC
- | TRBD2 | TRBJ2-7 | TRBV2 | CASSRNLAGISEQYF | TGTGCCAGCAGTAGAAACTTAGCGGGAATAAGCGAGCAGTACTTC
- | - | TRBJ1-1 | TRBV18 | CASSPRRGDNTEAFF | TGTGCCAGCTCACCACGACGGGGGGATAACACTGAAGCTTTCTTT
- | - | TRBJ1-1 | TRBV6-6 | CASSYSAENTEAFF | TGTGCCAGCAGTTACTCCGCGGAGAACACTGAAGCTTTCTTT
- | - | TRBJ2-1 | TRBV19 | CASSPGLSYNEQFF | TGTGCCAGTAGTCCGGGACTTTCCTACAATGAGCAGTTCTTC
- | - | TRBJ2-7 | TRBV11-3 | CASSLDTQGEQYF | TGTGCCAGCAGCTTAGATACCCAGGGCGAGCAGTACTTC
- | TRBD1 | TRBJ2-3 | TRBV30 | CAKDRAGSDTQYF | TGTGCTAAGGACAGGGCTGGCTCAGATACGCAGTATTTT
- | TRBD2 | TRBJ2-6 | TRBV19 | CASSLLAGGSGANVLTF | TGTGCCAGTAGCCTACTAGCGGGGGGCTCTGGGGCCAACGTCCTGACTTTC
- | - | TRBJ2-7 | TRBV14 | CASSLSRYEQYF | TGTGCCAGCAGCCTTAGCCGCTACGAGCAGTACTTC
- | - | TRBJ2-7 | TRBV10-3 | CAISELPGAYEQYF | TGTGCCATCAGTGAGCTCCCGGGAGCCTACGAGCAGTACTTC
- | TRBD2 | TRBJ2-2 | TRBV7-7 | CASSLTGGETGELFF | TGTGCTAGCAGCCTAACGGGAGGGGAAACCGGGGAGCTGTTTTTT
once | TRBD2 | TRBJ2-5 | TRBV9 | CASSEGLGENTQYF | TGTGCCAGCAGCGAGGGACTAGGAGAAAACACCCAGTACTTC
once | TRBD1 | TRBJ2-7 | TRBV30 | CAWTKDRSYEQYF | TGTGCCTGGACGAAGGACAGGTCCTACGAGCAGTACTTC
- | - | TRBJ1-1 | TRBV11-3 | CASSLGPPRQTEAFF | TGTGCCAGCAGCTTAGGCCCTCCCCGACAGACTGAAGCTTTCTTT
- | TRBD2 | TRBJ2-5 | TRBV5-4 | CASSLDGLAGQTETQYF | TGTGCCAGCAGCCTTGACGGACTAGCGGGGCAGACGGAGACCCAGTACTTC
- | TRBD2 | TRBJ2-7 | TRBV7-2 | CASSLRSGKYEQYF | TGTGCCAGCAGCTTACGGAGCGGGAAGTACGAGCAGTACTTC
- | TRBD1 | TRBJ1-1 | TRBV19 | CASSLGRGQGAFF | TGTGCCAGTAGTTTGGGGCGAGGACAGGGGGCTTTCTTT
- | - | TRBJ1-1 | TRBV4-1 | CASSQREITRGLGTEAFF | TGCGCCAGCAGCCAAAGAGAGATTACCAGAGGGTTGGGCACTGAAGCTTTCTTT
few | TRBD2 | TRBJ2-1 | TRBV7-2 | CASSPLAVGYNEQFF | TGTGCCAGCAGCCCCCTAGCGGTTGGCTACAATGAGCAGTTCTTC